This T cell receptor beta chain is drawn from a study of cytomegalovirus exposure and HLA in healthy donors. Study background: Across roughly 400 genotyped donors, about 86% landed in the Caucasian-associated ancestry cluster. General observations from the study: By HLA locus, TCR association rates varied in a later analysis, with DRB1 showing the most and HLA-C the fewest.

On this clone itself: Its antigen is unidentified.

PCR employed 60 Vbeta and 13 Jbeta primers. Produced via immunoSEQ multiplex PCR; TCRdb's table is partial and in-frame only. The sample holds more than 150,000 clones, 84% seen once. CDR3 length: 14 amino acids. V lost 0 bases to trimming and J lost 4 bases; unmatched junction nucleotides: 1. Looked up from germline, CDR1 is SGHRS and CDR2 is YFSETQ. The V call is TRBV5-1, the J call TRBJ2-3; TRBD2 agrees at 8 bases. Sequenced material: PBMCs. The receptor comes from a girl aged 2-10 years in good health and CMV-seropositive. In DNA, the CDR3 is TGCGCCAGCAGCTTGGCGGGGGGGGCAGATACGCAGTATTTT. Translation: CASSLAGGADTQYF.